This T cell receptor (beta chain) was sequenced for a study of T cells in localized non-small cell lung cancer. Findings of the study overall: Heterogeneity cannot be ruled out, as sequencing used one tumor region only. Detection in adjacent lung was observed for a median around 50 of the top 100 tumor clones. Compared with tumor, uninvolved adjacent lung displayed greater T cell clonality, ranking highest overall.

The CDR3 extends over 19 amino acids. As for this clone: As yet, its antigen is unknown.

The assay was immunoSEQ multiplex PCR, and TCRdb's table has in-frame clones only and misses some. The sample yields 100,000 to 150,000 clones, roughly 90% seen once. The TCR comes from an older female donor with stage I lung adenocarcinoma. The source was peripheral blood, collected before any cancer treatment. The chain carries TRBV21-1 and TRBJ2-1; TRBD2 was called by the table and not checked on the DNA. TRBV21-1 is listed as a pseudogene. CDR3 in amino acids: CASSKVLAGGPVPYNEQFF. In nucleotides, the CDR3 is TGTGCCAGCAGCAAGGTCCTAGCGGGAGGGCCGGTCCCCTACAATGAGCAGTTCTTC.